Listed below are T cell receptor beta chains from one sample, sequenced in a study of tumour-infiltrating T cells in Burkitt lymphoma. TCRdb's table, derived via immunoSEQ multiplex PCR, lists solely in-frame clones and lacks some. The repertoire holds around 1,000 clones, with about 12% as singletons. The sample was tumor tissue. These receptors all stem from a human donor with diffuse large B-cell lymphoma. Each CDR3 is given with its conserved first and last residue. The order of the fields is V gene, clone size, J gene, D gene, CDR3 protein, CDR3 DNA. D genes are given only for firm matches. Clone size appears in some rows only: once, few, many, or a class for an expanded clone.

v_gene: TRBV18
abundance: .
j_gene: TRBJ2-7
d_gene: TRBD1
CDR3aa: CASSGQGAYEQYF
CDR3nt: TGTGCCAGCTCAGGACAGGGGGCTTACGAGCAGTACTTC

v_gene: TRBV19
abundance: .
j_gene: TRBJ1-5
d_gene: .
CDR3aa: CASSLQTNQPQHF
CDR3nt: TGTGCCAGTAGTCTTCAGACCAATCAGCCCCAGCATTTT

v_gene: TRBV5-4
abundance: .
j_gene: TRBJ2-2
d_gene: .
CDR3aa: CASSPKGGNTGELFF
CDR3nt: TGTGCCAGCAGCCCAAAGGGAGGGAACACCGGGGAGCTGTTTTTT

v_gene: TRBV28
abundance: .
j_gene: TRBJ2-1
d_gene: .
CDR3aa: CASSLEYAEPYNEQFF
CDR3nt: TGTGCCAGCAGTTTAGAGTACGCGGAGCCATACAATGAGCAGTTCTTC

v_gene: TRBV18
abundance: few
j_gene: TRBJ1-1
d_gene: .
CDR3aa: CASSPYEGLNTEAFF
CDR3nt: TGTGCCAGCTCACCATATGAGGGTTTGAACACTGAAGCTTTCTTT

v_gene: TRBV2
abundance: .
j_gene: TRBJ2-5
d_gene: .
CDR3aa: CASDGEETQYF
CDR3nt: TGTGCCAGCGACGGGGAGGAGACCCAGTACTTC

v_gene: TRBV7-3
abundance: few
j_gene: TRBJ2-5
d_gene: TRBD2
CDR3aa: CASSSSGLAGETQYF
CDR3nt: TGTGCCAGCAGCTCATCGGGACTAGCGGGAGAGACCCAGTACTTC

v_gene: TRBV19
abundance: few
j_gene: TRBJ1-2
d_gene: .
CDR3aa: CASTPLGDYGYTF
CDR3nt: TGTGCCAGTACACCCTTGGGGGACTATGGCTACACCTTC

v_gene: TRBV7-9
abundance: .
j_gene: TRBJ1-2
d_gene: .
CDR3aa: CASSLAGAYYGYTF
CDR3nt: TGTGCCAGCAGCTTAGCGGGGGCTTACTATGGCTACACCTTC

v_gene: TRBV14
abundance: .
j_gene: TRBJ1-3
d_gene: .
CDR3aa: CASSPAGGFDVWKNTIYF
CDR3nt: TGTGCCAGCAGCCCTGCTGGGGGATTCGACGTGTGGAAAAACACCATATATTTT

v_gene: TRBV6-6
abundance: few
j_gene: TRBJ1-2
d_gene: .
CDR3aa: CASRSTANYGYTF
CDR3nt: TGTGCCAGCAGATCGACGGCTAACTATGGCTACACCTTC

v_gene: TRBV7-6
abundance: few
j_gene: TRBJ2-1
d_gene: TRBD2
CDR3aa: CASSSSLAGGNNEQFF
CDR3nt: TGTGCCAGCAGCTCTTCACTAGCGGGAGGCAACAATGAGCAGTTCTTC

v_gene: TRBV10-2
abundance: .
j_gene: TRBJ2-7
d_gene: .
CDR3aa: CASSLQGVQYF
CDR3nt: TGCGCCAGCAGTTTACAGGGAGTGCAGTACTTC

v_gene: TRBV7-2
abundance: .
j_gene: TRBJ2-5
d_gene: TRBD2
CDR3aa: CASGQGGETQYF
CDR3nt: TGTGCCAGCGGGCAGGGAGGGGAGACCCAGTACTTC